This section outlines one TCR beta chain sequence together with its context. No antigen is known for it. V shed 8 bases, J shed 5 bases, and the junction held 7 bases outside the gene matches. The CDR3 spans 15 residues. Germline V gene lookup returns CDR1 MDHEN and CDR2 SYDVKM. The data were taken from a study of cytomegalovirus exposure and HLA in healthy donors. Overall study context: A later analysis reported the same platform for the 100 to 150 validation repertoires and the roughly 630 first-cohort repertoires. Overall study results and limits: The authors listed around 150 TCR beta chains as cytomegalovirus-associated. A few chains linked to CMV were shown in vitro to be specific for CMV antigens. The dataset shows that most TCR sequences were rare, while some public TCRs occurred in many donors.

Generated by immunoSEQ multiplex PCR, the TCRdb table keeps only in-frame clones and is missing some. The sample includes 150,000 to 250,000 clones, roughly 88% of them seen just once. The receptor was isolated from a woman in her twenties or thirties in good health and CMV-seropositive. V is TRBV28 and J is TRBJ2-3, with TRBD2 matching over 13 bases. The specimen was PBMCs. DNA for the CDR3: TGTGCCAGCTCCGAACTAGCGGGAGGGGTAGATACGCAGTATTTT. This translates into CASSELAGGVDTQYF.